Listed below are T cell receptor beta chains from one sample, sequenced in a study of CD8 T cells in Susac syndrome. TCRdb passed the immunoSEQ multiplex PCR reads through MiXCR, listing each CDR3 protein once. The sample carries about 80,000 distinct CDR3 sequences, 85% to 95% recorded once. Source material: CD4+ T cells from PBMCs. These receptors were taken from a human donor with Susac syndrome. Each CDR3 is given with its conserved first and last residue. D genes are given only for firm matches. Rows give clone size only sometimes, using once, few, many, or a class for an expanded clone.

CSVQGSNQPQHF TGCAGCGTGCAGGGTTCCAATCAGCCCCAGCATTTT TRBJ1-5 - - TRBV29-1
CASSRGQYDQPQHF TGTGCCAGCAGTAGGGGACAGTACGATCAGCCCCAGCATTTT TRBJ1-5 TRBD1 once TRBV6-2/TRBV6-3
CASSLFGIGGDEQYF TGTGCCAGCAGCTTATTTGGTATAGGGGGTGACGAGCAGTACTTC TRBJ2-7 - - TRBV7-2
CASSGRRTGEVDTQYF TGTGCCAGCAGTGGCCGAAGGACGGGGGAAGTGGATACGCAGTATTTT TRBJ2-3 - few TRBV6-1
CASSNPGQGAPYEQYF TGTGCCAGCAGTAACCCGGGACAGGGGGCCCCCTACGAGCAGTACTTC TRBJ2-7 TRBD1 - TRBV25-1
CASQTRSSYEQYF TGTGCCAGCCAAACGAGAAGCTCCTACGAGCAGTACTTC TRBJ2-7 - - TRBV7-9
CAIFEEGLSYEQYF TGTGCCATCTTTGAGGAGGGACTCTCCTACGAGCAGTACTTC TRBJ2-7 - - TRBV10-3
CASSRSGTSAYNEQFF TGTGCCAGCAGCCGATCCGGGACTAGCGCCTACAATGAGCAGTTCTTC TRBJ2-1 TRBD2 - TRBV7-2
CASSLMGLAGDNEQFF TGTGCCAGCAGCTTAATGGGACTAGCGGGGGACAATGAGCAGTTCTTC TRBJ2-1 TRBD2 - TRBV7-3
CASSLGLDRGDSPLHF TGTGCCAGCAGCTTAGGCTTGGACAGGGGAGATTCACCCCTCCACTTT TRBJ1-6 TRBD1 few TRBV11-1
CASTADGVSGNEQFF TGTGCCAGCACTGCCGACGGAGTTAGCGGCAATGAGCAGTTCTTC TRBJ2-1 - - TRBV6-2/TRBV6-3
CATSGTGLYNEQFF TGTGCCACCTCCGGGACAGGTCTCTACAATGAGCAGTTCTTC TRBJ2-1 TRBD1 - TRBV6-6
CATSRARGTSGGVYTF TGTGCCACCAGCAGAGCCAGAGGCACAAGCGGAGGTGTCTACACCTTC TRBJ1-2 - - TRBV15
CASSLQGALYNEQFF TGTGCCAGCAGCTTACAGGGGGCCCTCTACAATGAGCAGTTCTTC TRBJ2-1 TRBD1 - TRBV7-2
CASSYSGLAGAYEQYF TGTGCCAGCAGTTACTCAGGACTAGCGGGAGCCTACGAGCAGTACTTC TRBJ2-7 TRBD2 - TRBV6-5
CASSKDRSRVGHEQYF TGTGCCAGCAGTAAGGACAGGTCCCGTGTGGGCCACGAGCAGTACTTC TRBJ2-7 TRBD1 - TRBV6-1
CASSRDRRTDTQYF TGTGCCAGCAGTCGGGACAGACGCACAGATACGCAGTATTTT TRBJ2-3 TRBD1 few TRBV2
CASSLGQGGSTDTQYF TGTGCCAGCAGCTTAGGTCAGGGAGGAAGCACAGATACGCAGTATTTT TRBJ2-3 - - TRBV7-2
CASSYLGVQGNQPQHF TGTGCCAGCAGTTATTTGGGAGTCCAGGGAAACCAGCCCCAGCATTTT TRBJ1-5 - - TRBV6-9
CASSLVVAEAFF TGTGCCAGCAGTTTAGTAGTCGCTGAAGCTTTCTTT TRBJ1-1 - - TRBV28
CASGLLTVGGKQSPLHF TGTGCTAGTGGTTTGCTTACGGTGGGCGGGAAACAGTCACCCCTCCACTTT TRBJ1-6 - - TRBV12-5
CASSPWATGSALYEQYF TGTGCCAGCAGCCCCTGGGCGACAGGGTCAGCGCTATACGAGCAGTACTTC TRBJ2-7 TRBD1 - TRBV5-4
CSVAGTSGGVDEQYF TGCAGCGTTGCGGGAACGTCGGGAGGAGTGGACGAGCAGTACTTC TRBJ2-7 TRBD2 few TRBV29-1
CASSRQDPSSGELFF TGCGCCAGCTCCCGACAGGACCCATCTTCGGGGGAGCTGTTTTTT TRBJ2-2 - - TRBV5-1
CASSLMGGSVNEQFF TGTGCCAGCTCCCTCATGGGCGGGAGTGTCAATGAGCAGTTCTTC TRBJ2-1 TRBD2 - TRBV18
CASKRQAQETQYF TGTGCCAGCAAAAGACAGGCCCAAGAGACCCAGTACTTC TRBJ2-5 - - TRBV6-2/TRBV6-3
CASSLGLMGQGEQFF TGTGCCAGCAGCTTAGGCCTAATGGGTCAAGGTGAGCAGTTCTTC TRBJ2-1 - - TRBV7-2
CASSQVSYDGANVLTF TGTGCCAGCAGCCAAGTGAGCTACGACGGGGCCAACGTCCTGACTTTC TRBJ2-6 - - TRBV3-1
CASSLLRGGVYRPQHF TGTGCCAGCAGTTTATTAAGAGGGGGGGTTTACCGGCCCCAGCATTTT TRBJ1-5 - - TRBV27
CSDVQGGTEAFF TGCAGCGATGTCCAGGGTGGCACTGAAGCTTTCTTT TRBJ1-1 - - TRBV29-1
CASTNTGYTGELFF TGTGCCAGCACCAATACAGGATACACCGGGGAGCTGTTTTTT TRBJ2-2 - - TRBV28